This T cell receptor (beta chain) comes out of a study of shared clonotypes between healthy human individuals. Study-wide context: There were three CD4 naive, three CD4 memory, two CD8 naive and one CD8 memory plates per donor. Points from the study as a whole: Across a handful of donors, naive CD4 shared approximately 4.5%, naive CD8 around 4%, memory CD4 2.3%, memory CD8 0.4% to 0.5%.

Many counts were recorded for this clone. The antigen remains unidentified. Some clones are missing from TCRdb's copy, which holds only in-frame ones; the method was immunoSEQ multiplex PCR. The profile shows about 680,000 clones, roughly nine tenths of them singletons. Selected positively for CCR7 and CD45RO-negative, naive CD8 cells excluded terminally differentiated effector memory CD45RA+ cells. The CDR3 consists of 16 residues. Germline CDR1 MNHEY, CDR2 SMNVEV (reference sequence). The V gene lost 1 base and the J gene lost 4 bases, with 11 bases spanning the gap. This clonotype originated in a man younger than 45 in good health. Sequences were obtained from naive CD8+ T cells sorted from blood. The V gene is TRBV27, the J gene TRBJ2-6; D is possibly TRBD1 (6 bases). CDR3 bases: TGTGCCAGCAGTTTATTGGGACATACCGGGGCCAACGTCCTGACTTTC. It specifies CASSLLGHTGANVLTF. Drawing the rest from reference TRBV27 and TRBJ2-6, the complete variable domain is EAQVTQNPRYLITVTGKKLTVTCSQNMNHEYMSWYRQDPGLGLRQIYYSMNVEVTDKGDVPEGYKVSRKEKRNFPLILESPSPNQTSLYFCASSLLGHTGANVLTFGAGSRLTVL.